Described below is a single T cell receptor (beta chain) sequence and its context. There is no known antigen for this receptor. These data come from a study of cytomegalovirus exposure and HLA in healthy donors (dated by TCRdb to between 2016 and 2019). In the study overall: In an earlier analysis of roughly 590 of the donors, around 290 Gb of sequence data and some 100 million unique TCR beta sequences from about 190 million T cells were reported. To study patterns of TCR occurrence, a later analysis re-analyzed previously published TCR beta repertoires from 550 to 800 donors and added high-resolution HLA genotyping. Class I and class II HLA loci were covered by the typing at four-digit resolution. Among the roughly 400 genotyped donors, more than 70% belonged to the genetic ancestry cluster associated with self-reported Caucasian donors. An earlier analysis of around 580 of the donors used high-throughput TCR beta sequencing to judge whether each TCR beta V gene segment behaved as functional or pseudogenic. The aim of the study was to test whether cataloging public T cell receptors could identify signatures of past pathogen exposure. Using immunosequencing, the study profiled T cell repertoires from some 670 subjects and related those repertoires to cytomegalovirus serostatus. On average, roughly 240,000 unique TCR beta nucleotide sequences were sequenced per donor among 350 to 400 genotyped donors of the cohort, with roughly 19% of those sequences being non-productive. Four or five DR-DQ haplotypes were handled as single units for association and clustering because linkage in the cohort was strong. In addition to the first cohort of 666 subjects, a separate validation cohort of approximately 130 different subjects was used. About 280 gigabases of sequencing data and some 85 million unique TCR sequences were included in an early release covering over 600 HLA-typed donors. To predict cytomegalovirus infection status, the study combined high-throughput TCR immunosequencing, statistical association of individual TCRs with disease status, and machine learning. The number of donors typed differed by locus, with roughly 620-630 for A, B, C, DRB1 and DQB1, roughly 520 for DQA1, 600 to 610 for DPA1, and some 440 for DPB1. Rather than using new phenotypic data, the later analysis identified candidate immune exposures from TCR beta sequences and from how often those sequences occurred across donors. Donor age, sex, ethnicity and CMV serostatus were compiled alongside the repertoire data. All discovery cohort repertoires had been generated on a single sequencing platform. In a later genetic analysis, genome-wide SNP genotypes for about 60% of the 666 donors were used, and that subset was treated as a discovery cohort. Here is what the overall study found, with its caveats: In a later analysis, HLA-associated TCR beta chains showed more clonal expansion and lower generation probabilities than non-associated chains that were equally common. According to a later analysis, most CMV-associated TCR beta chains appeared to be HLA-restricted, and the HLA associations seemed to be driven largely by CMV exposure. In vitro tests confirmed that a few of the cytomegalovirus-associated TCR beta chains recognize cytomegalovirus antigens. The study listed 150 to 200 TCR beta chains as associated with cytomegalovirus. Linkage disequilibrium might explain the correlated functional status among segregating V segments, but an unknown experimental factor could not be excluded. Some IMGT-functional V segments, including TRBV6-2 and TRBV6-3, could not be distinguished by the 87-base-pair reads and were therefore excluded. While some public TCRs were present in many individuals, most TCR sequences turned up only very rarely across donors. Compared with the roughly 700-donor mean, donors in an Asian-associated ancestry cluster had fewer N-insertions in productive TCRs, according to a later genetic analysis. Strong co-occurrence of HLA alleles, especially DR and DQ, made assigning TCR associations to individual alleles difficult. Because HLA typing was unavailable for some donors at each locus, only the typed subset was used in association tests. The classifier was reported to diagnose cytomegalovirus status with high specificity and sensitivity in both the original cohort and the validation cohort. A group of highly shared sequence variants was considered likely to be a technical artifact of the sequencing pipeline. Only TCR beta chains were sequenced in this cohort, and the absence of alpha or paired-chain data limited detectable features. Because counts were too low, approximately 15 rarely observed V segments, including chromosome 9 orphons, were excluded from the earlier analysis of around 590 of the donors. A later genetic analysis associated a missense DCLRE1C variant with V-gene and J-gene trimming of TCR beta chains, and an independent cohort replicated the association. According to the authors, the approach could potentially be generalized to other disease states and immunological phenotypes. At a false discovery rate of 0.05, a later analysis linked fewer than 20,000 TCR beta sequences to specific HLA alleles. A further reported finding was that TCR beta sequences accurately predicted the HLA-A and HLA-B alleles for most subjects in the first cohort. Sequencing depth was assumed to be roughly uniform across donors in the presence/absence analyses, though that assumption may not hold. In an earlier analysis of approximately 590 of the donors, most TCR beta V segments were observed in productive rearrangements about 87% or about 30% of the time, broadly matching IMGT annotations. In a later analysis, several top co-occurrence clusters were reported to appear linked to parvovirus B19, influenza, CMV and Epstein-Barr virus. For the cohort, immune exposure information was limited to CMV serostatus. According to a later analysis, TCR association rates differed among HLA loci, with DRB1 alleles showing the most associated TCRs and HLA-C alleles showing the fewest.

After removal of 4 bases from V and 7 bases from J, the junction retains 5 bases not matched to a gene. Taken from the germline V gene, the CDR1 and CDR2 loops are MNHNS and SASEGT. The CDR3 goes from the cysteine to the phenylalanine over 14 residues. Just the 42-base CDR3 DNA is kept, in frame starting at base 1. The cohort consisted of some 670 healthy bone marrow donors. Cohort members were all nominally healthy when sampled, although unrecorded immune exposures were likely present. The donor was CMV seropositive and was included in the group of 250 to 350 seropositive cohort members. A peripheral blood sample was collected from each donor, and TCR beta sequencing was performed on peripheral blood mononuclear cells. Genomic DNA was extracted from the blood cell samples with the Qiagen DNeasy Blood Extraction Kit. Library preparation used the immunoSEQ multiplex PCR assay. For the multiplex PCR, a mixture combining 60 forward primers for TCR Vbeta segments and 13 reverse primers for TCR Jbeta segments was used. A multiplex PCR assay on genomic DNA amplified the CDR3 region of rearranged TCR beta genes. The Illumina HiSeq System was used to sequence the amplified TCR beta libraries as 87-base-pair reads. The authors' pipeline ran thus. A later analysis tallied 80 million to 95 million unique TCR beta chains across the 666 repertoires, and approximately 11 million of those chains were shared by two or more donors. Raw reads were error-corrected and collapsed into unique sequences with a nearest-neighbor algorithm that merged closely related sequences to remove PCR and sequencing errors. CDR3 sequences were aligned to IMGT reference sequences to assign V, D and J gene segments. For a sequence to be retained, a match of at least six nucleotides to both a V gene segment and a J gene segment was required. Rearrangements were classified as productive when the CDR3 lacked stop codons and remained in frame with V and J, and all other rearrangements were classified as non-productive. CDR3 was defined by IMGT convention, running from the second conserved V-encoded cysteine to the conserved J-encoded phenylalanine. Sequences without an unambiguous match to a single V gene segment were excluded from the earlier analysis of almost 600 of the donors. In an earlier analysis of approximately 550 of the donors, V segments were called functional above 56.7% productive rearrangements and were called segregating when the between-donor standard deviation exceeded 5%. A statistical classification framework was built to diagnose cytomegalovirus status from the catalog of TCR beta chain sequences. A later analysis assigned V and J genes by comparing TCR nucleotide sequences with IMGT/GENE-DB human TR gene sequences. In a later analysis, CDR3 sequences and most-parsimonious VDJ recombination scenarios were assigned using the TCRdist pipeline. In a later analysis, each TCR beta chain was defined by its CDR3 amino acid sequence together with its V-gene family, and reads without a unique V-gene family were excluded. As a way to deal with suspected cross-contamination and a sequencing artifact, a later analysis dropped over 550 nucleotide sequences that were highly shared and had low generation probability. In a later analysis, a clonal expansion index was calculated for each public chain from normalized within-repertoire ranks of inferred template counts. Generation probabilities in a later analysis came from a VDJ recombination model fitted to out-of-frame rearrangements, and those results were checked against IGoR. In a later analysis, hypergeometric tests were used to score TCR-TCR, TCR-HLA and TCR-CMV co-occurrence, with a repertoire-size bias correction applied to TCR pairs. False discovery rates were estimated in a later analysis by permuting HLA or CMV assignments 20 times. In a later analysis, co-occurring TCRs were grouped using DBSCAN, and TCRdist sequence similarity was added for clustering within HLA-allele-positive subsets. Repertoires with fewer than 30,000 or more than 120,000 public chains, plus five repertoires with anomalous nucleotide sharing, were excluded from co-occurrence clustering. TCRdb mirrors the immuneACCESS table, restricted to in-frame sequences. Some clones are absent from its copies; in checked studies, under half trace to an unresolved V gene, and the reason for the others is unknown. The V and J calls and clone size come from that table; D and trimming were worked out from the DNA. The sample's own table lists around 78,000 clones. 3% to 4% of the sample rests with the top ten.

This sequence originates from a man between 18 and 29 years old in good health and CMV-seropositive. The sequence is built from TRBV6-1 and TRBJ2-1, with TRBD2 identical over 9 junction bases. Sequences were obtained from PBMCs. The DNA sequence follows: TGTGCCAGCAGTGGCGGGGGGGCCAGAAATGAGCAGTTCTTC. This translates into CASSGGGARNEQFF.